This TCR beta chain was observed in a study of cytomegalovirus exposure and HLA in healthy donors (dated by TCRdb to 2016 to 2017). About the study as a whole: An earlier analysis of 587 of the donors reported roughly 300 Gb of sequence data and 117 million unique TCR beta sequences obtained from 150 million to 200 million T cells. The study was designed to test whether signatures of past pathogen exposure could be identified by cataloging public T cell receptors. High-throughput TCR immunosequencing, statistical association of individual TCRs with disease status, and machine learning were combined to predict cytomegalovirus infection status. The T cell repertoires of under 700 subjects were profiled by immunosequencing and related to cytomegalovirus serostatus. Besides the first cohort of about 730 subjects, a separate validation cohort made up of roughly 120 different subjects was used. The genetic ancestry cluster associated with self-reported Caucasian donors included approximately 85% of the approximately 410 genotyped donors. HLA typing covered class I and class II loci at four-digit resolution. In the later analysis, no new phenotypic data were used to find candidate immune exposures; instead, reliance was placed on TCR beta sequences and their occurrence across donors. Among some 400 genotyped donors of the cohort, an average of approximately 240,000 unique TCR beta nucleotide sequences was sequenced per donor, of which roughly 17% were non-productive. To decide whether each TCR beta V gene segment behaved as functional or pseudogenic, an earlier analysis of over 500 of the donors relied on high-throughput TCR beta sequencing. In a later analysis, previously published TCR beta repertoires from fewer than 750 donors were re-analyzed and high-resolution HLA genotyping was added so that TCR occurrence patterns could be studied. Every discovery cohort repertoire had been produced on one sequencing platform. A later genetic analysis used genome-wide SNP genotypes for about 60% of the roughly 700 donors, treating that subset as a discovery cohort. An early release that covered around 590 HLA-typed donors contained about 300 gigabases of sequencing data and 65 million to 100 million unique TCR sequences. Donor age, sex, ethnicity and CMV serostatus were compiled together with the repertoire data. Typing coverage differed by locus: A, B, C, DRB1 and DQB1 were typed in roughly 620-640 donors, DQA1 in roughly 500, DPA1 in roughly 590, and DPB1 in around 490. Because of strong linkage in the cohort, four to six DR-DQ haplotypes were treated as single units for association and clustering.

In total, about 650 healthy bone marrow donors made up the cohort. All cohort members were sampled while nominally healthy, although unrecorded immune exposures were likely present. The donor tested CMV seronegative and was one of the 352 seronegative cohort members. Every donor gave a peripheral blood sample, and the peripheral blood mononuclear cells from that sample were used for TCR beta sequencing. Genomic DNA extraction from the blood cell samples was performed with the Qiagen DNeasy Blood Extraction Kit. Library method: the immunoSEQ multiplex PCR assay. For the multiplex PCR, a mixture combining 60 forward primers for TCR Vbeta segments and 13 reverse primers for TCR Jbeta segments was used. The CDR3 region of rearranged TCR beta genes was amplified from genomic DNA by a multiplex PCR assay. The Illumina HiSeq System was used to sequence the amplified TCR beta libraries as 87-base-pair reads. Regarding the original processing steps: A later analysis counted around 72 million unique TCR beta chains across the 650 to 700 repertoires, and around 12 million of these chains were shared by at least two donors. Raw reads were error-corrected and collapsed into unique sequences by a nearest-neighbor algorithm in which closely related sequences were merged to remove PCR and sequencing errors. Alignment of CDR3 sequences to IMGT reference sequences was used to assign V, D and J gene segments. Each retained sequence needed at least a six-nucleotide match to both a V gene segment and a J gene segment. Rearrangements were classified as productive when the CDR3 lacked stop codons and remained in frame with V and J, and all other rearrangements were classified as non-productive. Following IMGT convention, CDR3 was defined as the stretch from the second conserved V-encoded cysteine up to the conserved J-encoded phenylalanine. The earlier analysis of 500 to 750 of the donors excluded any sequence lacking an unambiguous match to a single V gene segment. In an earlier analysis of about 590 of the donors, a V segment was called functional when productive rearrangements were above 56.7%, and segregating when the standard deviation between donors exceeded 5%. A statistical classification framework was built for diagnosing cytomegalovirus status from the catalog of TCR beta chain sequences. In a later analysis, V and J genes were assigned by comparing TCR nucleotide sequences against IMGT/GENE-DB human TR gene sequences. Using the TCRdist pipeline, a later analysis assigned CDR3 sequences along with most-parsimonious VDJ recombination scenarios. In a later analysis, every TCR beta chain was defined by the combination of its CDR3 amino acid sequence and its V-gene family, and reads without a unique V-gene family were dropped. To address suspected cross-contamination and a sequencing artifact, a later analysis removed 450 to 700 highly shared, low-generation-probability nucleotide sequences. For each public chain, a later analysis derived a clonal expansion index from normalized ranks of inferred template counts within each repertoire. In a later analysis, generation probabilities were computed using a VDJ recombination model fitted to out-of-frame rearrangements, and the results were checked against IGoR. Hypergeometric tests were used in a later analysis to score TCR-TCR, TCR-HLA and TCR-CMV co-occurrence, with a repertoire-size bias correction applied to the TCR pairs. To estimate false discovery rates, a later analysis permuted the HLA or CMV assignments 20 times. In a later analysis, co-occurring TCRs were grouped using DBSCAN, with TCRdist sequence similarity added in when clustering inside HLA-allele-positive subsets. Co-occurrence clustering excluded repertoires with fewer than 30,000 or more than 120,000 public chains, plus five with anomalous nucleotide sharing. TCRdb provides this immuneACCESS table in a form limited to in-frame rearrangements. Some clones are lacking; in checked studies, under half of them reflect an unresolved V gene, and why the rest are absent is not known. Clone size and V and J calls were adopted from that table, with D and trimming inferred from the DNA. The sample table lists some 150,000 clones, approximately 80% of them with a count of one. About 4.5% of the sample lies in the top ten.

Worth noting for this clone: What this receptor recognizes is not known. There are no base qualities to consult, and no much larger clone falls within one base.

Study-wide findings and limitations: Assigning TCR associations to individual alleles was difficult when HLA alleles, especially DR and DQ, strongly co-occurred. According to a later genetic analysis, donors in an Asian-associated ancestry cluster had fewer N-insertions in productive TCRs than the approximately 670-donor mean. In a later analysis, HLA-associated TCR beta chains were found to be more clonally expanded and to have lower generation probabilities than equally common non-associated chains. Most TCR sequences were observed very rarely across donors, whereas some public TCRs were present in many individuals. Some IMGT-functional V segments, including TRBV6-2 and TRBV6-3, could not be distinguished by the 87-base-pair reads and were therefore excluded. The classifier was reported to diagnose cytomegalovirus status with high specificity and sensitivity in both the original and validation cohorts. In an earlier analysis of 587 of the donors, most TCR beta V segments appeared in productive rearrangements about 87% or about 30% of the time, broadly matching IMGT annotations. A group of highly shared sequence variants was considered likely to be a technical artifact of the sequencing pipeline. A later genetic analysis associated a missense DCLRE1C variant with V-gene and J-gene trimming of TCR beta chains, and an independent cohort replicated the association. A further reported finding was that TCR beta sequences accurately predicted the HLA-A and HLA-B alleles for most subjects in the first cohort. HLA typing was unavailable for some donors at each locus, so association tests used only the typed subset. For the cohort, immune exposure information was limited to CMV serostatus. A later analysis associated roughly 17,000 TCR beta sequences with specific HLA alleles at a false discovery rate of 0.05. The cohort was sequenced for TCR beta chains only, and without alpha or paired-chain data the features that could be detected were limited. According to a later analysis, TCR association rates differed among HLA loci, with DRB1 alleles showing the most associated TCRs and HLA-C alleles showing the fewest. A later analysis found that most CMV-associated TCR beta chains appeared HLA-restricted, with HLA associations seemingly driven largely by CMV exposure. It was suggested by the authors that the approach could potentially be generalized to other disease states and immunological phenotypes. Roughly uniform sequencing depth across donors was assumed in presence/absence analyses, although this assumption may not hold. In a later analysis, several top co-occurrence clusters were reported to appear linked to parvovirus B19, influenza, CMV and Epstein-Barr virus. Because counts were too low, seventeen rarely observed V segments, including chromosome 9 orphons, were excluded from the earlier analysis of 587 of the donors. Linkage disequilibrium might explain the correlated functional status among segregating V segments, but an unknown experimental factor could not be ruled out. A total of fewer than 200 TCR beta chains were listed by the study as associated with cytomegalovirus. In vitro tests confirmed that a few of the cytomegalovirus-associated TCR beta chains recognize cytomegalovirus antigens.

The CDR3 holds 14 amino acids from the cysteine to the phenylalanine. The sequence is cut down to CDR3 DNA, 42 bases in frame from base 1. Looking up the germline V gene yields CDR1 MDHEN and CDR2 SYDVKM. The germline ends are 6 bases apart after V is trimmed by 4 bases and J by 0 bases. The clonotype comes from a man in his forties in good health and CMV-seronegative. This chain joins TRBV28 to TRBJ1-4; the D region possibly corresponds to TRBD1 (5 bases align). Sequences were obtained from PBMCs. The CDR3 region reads CASSWGATNEKLFF. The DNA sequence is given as TGTGCCAGCAGTTGGGGCGCAACTAATGAAAAACTGTTTTTT.